This passage covers 9 T cell receptor beta chains from one sample sequenced in a study of identical twins. TCRdb ran MiXCR on the 5' RACE reads and lists one entry per CDR3 protein. The data hold about 240,000 distinct CDR3 sequences, with about 10% observed a single time. The sample comprised memory T cells sorted from blood. These receptors all come from a man aged 50 to 60 in good health.

This clonotype came up many times. The V and J genes are TRBV5-1 and TRBJ2-7, with TRBD1 identical over 8 bases. Germline CDR1 is SGHRS and CDR2 is YFSETQ. V shed 4 bases, J shed 6 bases, and the junction held 12 bases outside the gene matches. This CDR3 contains 15 residues. CDR3 DNA: TGCGCCAGCAGCGAACGGACAGGGATAATACTCGAGCAGTACTTC. Translating gives CASSERTGIILEQYF.

The chain uses TRBV25-1 and TRBJ2-1; no clear D. This CDR3 is 14 amino acids long. Deletions cut 6 bases from V and 5 bases from J, with 14 bases between. Germline lookup yields CDR1 MGHDK and CDR2 SYGVNS. Here the CDR3 DNA reads TGTGCCAGCAGCTATAATCTCCGGGACAATGAGCAGTTCTTC. Translated, it gives CASSYNLRDNEQFF. Filled out from reference TRBV25-1 and TRBJ2-1, the complete variable domain reads EADIYQTPRYLVIGTGKKITLECSQTMGHDKMYWYQQDPGMELHLIHYSYGVNSTEKGDLSSESTVSRIRTEHFPLTLESARPSHTSQYLCASSYNLRDNEQFFGPGTRLTVL.

This clonotype has more than one count but fewer than ten. The chain recombines TRBV6-2 or TRBV6-3 with TRBJ2-7; D possibly corresponds to TRBD2 (5 bases). Trimming took 7 bases from V and 2 from J, leaving 15 bases between them. Per the germline V gene, CDR1 is MNHEY and CDR2 is SVGEGT. The CDR3 extends over 14 amino acids. The CDR3 protein is CASISRAGTYEQYF. CDR3 in DNA: TGTGCCAGCATCTCACGGGCGGGTACCTACGAGCAGTACTTC.

This clonotype occurred many times. J is TRBJ1-1 and V is TRBV7-2; 8 nucleotides line up with TRBD1. The CDR3 consists of 16 residues. Germline CDR1 reads SGHTA; CDR2 reads FQGNSA. The J segment lost 1 base and the V segment lost 3 bases, leaving 7 bases of the junction unmatched. CDR3 region: CASSFRTGIGNTEAFF. The CDR3, as DNA: TGTGCCAGCAGCTTTCGGACAGGGATAGGGAACACTGAAGCTTTCTTT.

The rearrangement joins TRBV5-5 to TRBJ2-5; no clear D. Germline CDR1 and CDR2: SGHKS and YYEKEE (reference sequence). The V and J ends lost 1 base and 2 bases respectively, with 12 bases between them. CDR3 length: 15 residues. CDR3 region: CASSLSSGQQETQYF. The CDR3 DNA follows: TGTGCCAGCAGCTTGAGTTCGGGCCAGCAAGAGACCCAGTACTTC.

This clonotype was picked up a small number of times. The chain couples TRBV3-1 to TRBJ2-5; perhaps TRBD2 as D (6 bases). The V end was cut by 0 bases, the J end by 5 bases, with 16 bases between. The length of the CDR3 is 16 residues. Germline CDR1 reads LGHDT; CDR2 reads YNNKEL (reference sequence). CDR3 sequence reads: CASSQDVAGNRETQYF. The CDR3 bases are TGTGCCAGCAGCCAAGATGTGGCGGGAAATAGGGAGACCCAGTACTTC.

This clonotype was observed a handful of times. The CDR3 region has the DNA TGTGCCAGCAGCCAAGACCCTTCGGGAGGGAGCGGAGAGACCCAGTACTTC. Encoded protein: CASSQDPSGGSGETQYF. This sequence joins TRBV3-1 and TRBJ2-5; 8 bases line up with TRBD2. Trimming at V came to 0 bases and at J to 4 bases, leaving 10 bases not matched to a gene. In germline, CDR1 is LGHDT, CDR2 YNNKEL (reference sequence). The CDR3 sequence is 17 residues long.

This clonotype turned up a few times. This chain uses TRBV5-1 with TRBJ2-2; D unresolved. The length of the CDR3 is 15 residues. The V gene's germline CDR1 is SGHRS and CDR2 YFSETQ. The V end lost 1 base, the J end lost 5 bases, and 12 bases lay between the germline ends. In DNA, the CDR3 is TGCGCCAGCAGCTTGACTCCTGGGGTTACCGGGGAGCTGTTTTTT. Its protein product is CASSLTPGVTGELFF.

There are a few counts of this clonotype. This chain links TRBV7-2 with TRBJ2-7; TRBD1 aligns across 8 bases. The V segment lost 5 bases and the J segment 2 bases; nucleotides outside the gene matches: 8. CDR3 size: 15 residues. Germline lookup yields CDR1 SGHTA and CDR2 FQGNSA. This CDR3 is CASSDRGSRAYEQYF. The CDR3 DNA is TGTGCCAGCAGCGACAGGGGTTCGAGGGCCTACGAGCAGTACTTC. The full variable domain, its missing parts supplied by reference TRBV7-2 and TRBJ2-7, is GAGVSQSPSNKVTEKGKDVELRCDPISGHTALYWYRQSLGQGLEFLIYFQGNSAPDKSGLPSDRFSAERTGGSVSTLTIQRTQQEDSAVYLCASSDRGSRAYEQYFGPGTRLTVT.